This entry is about one T cell receptor (beta chain). What it binds is unknown. In the naive CD8 group, cells lacked CD45RO and were positively selected for CCR7, so terminally differentiated effector memory CD45RA+ cells were left out. The data were taken from a study of shared clonotypes between healthy human individuals. Study context: Per donor, three plates held CD4 naive cells, three held CD4 memory, two held CD8 naive and one held CD8 memory. Study results and caveats: In general, naive subsets displayed greater estimated richness than memory subsets did.

V gave up 5 bases and J gave up 2 bases, with 16 bases separating them. This CDR3 is 16 amino acids long. Germline V gene data show CDR1 as LGHNT and CDR2 as FRNRAP. The method was immunoSEQ multiplex PCR; TCRdb's version includes in-frame clones alone and lacks a portion of them. Of about 1,800,000 clones listed, about 94% were seen once; the top ten hold 1.2%. The material sequenced was naive CD8+ T cells sorted from blood. The TCR was taken from a man between 18 and 35 years old in good health. The chain employs TRBV12-5 and TRBJ1-3; possibly TRBD1 for D (6 bases). For the CDR3, the DNA is TGTGCTAGTGGTGCCCCTTACAGGGATGCTGGAAACACCATATATTTT. This sequence encodes CASGAPYRDAGNTIYF.